This record covers a single T cell receptor beta chain. Trimming cost V 6 bases and J 2 bases, with 14 bases left between them. CDR1 and CDR2 from the germline V gene are SGHAT and FQNNGV. This CDR3 region has 15 residues. Participants, about 18 to 90 years old, spanned fewer than 30 US areas. This sample is drawn from a study of blood T cell repertoires in COVID-19. Assay: immunoSEQ multiplex PCR; the TCRdb copy retains only in-frame clones and omits some. The table records 150,000 or so clones, around 82% of them present only once. The sequence was collected from a man aged 35-49 years who had recovered from COVID-19. The sample was PBMCs or T cells enriched from blood (not recorded which). This chain uses TRBV11-2 with TRBJ2-1, with D perhaps TRBD2 (6 bases). As DNA, the CDR3 is TGTGCCAGCAGACCACTAGCAGCCGCCTACAATGAGCAGTTCTTC. Protein sequence: CASRPLAAAYNEQFF.